This T cell receptor (beta chain) is drawn from a study of blood T cell repertoires in COVID-19. Germline V lookup: CDR1 LGHDT, CDR2 YNNKEL (reference sequence). Trimming took 0 bases from V and 11 from J; bases not matched to a gene: 9. There are 17 residues in the CDR3. As handled by the study authors: Estimation of nucleated cell counts relied on the amplification of reference gene primers. This table comes from immunoSEQ multiplex PCR, and its TCRdb copy is limited to in-frame clones, with some not included. V, J and clone size are those of that table, while D and trimming were read from the DNA. The profile covers 65,000 to 85,000 clones, with around nine tenths appearing a single time and roughly 10% taken by the ten largest.

This sequence was found in a woman aged 18-29 years with acute or convalescent COVID-19. The chain is built from TRBV3-1 (or the pseudogene TRBV3-2) and TRBJ2-1, with 14 nucleotides matching TRBD2. Input material: peripheral blood. CDR3 coding DNA: TGTGCCAGCAGCCAAGAGCTCGCGGGACTAGCGGGAGACAAGCAGTTCTTC. It encodes CASSQELAGLAGDKQFF.